These 31 T cell receptor beta chains came from one sample sequenced in a study of response to subunit inactivated influenza vaccine. Each CDR3 protein is one row after TCRdb ran MiXCR on the RT-PCR reads. The table lists approximately 530,000 distinct CDR3 sequences, 13% of them singletons, with roughly 13% in the top ten. The sample consisted of PBMCs from blood, taken roughly 6 weeks after vaccination. The source is a man aged 50-60 years who received an inactivated influenza vaccine.

This chain connects TRBV20-1 to TRBJ2-1; 7 nucleotides match TRBD2. The germline V gene encodes CDR1 DFQATT and CDR2 SNEGSKA (reference sequence). The CDR3 contains 12 residues. J was trimmed by 9 bases and V by 7 bases; bases with no gene match: 9. For the CDR3, the DNA is TGCAGTGGCGGGAGACGTGGAGGTGAGCAGTTCTTC. Amino acid sequence: CSGGRRGGEQFF.

This clonotype was detected a few times. The gene calls are TRBV4-3 and TRBJ2-2, with D unclear. The ends were cut back, 0 bases at V and 10 bases at J, with 12 bases in the middle. The length of the CDR3 is 14 residues. The germline gives CDR1 LGHNA, CDR2 YSLEER. The CDR3 here is CASSQDLPGEELFF. The CDR3 DNA sequence: TGCGCCAGCAGCCAAGATCTCCCCGGAGAGGAGCTGTTTTTT.

This clonotype was seen many times. The V and J genes are TRBV11-2 and TRBJ2-5, with a possible D match to TRBD1 (6 bases). V lost 5 bases to trimming and J lost 1 base, with 26 bases between them. Germline V gene sequence: CDR1 SGHAT, CDR2 FQNNGV. The CDR3 runs 19 residues. Here the CDR3 DNA reads TGTGCCAGCAGCCCGGACAGACGAATTGCCAATTCCTTCCAAGAGACCCAGTACTTC. As protein: CASSPDRRIANSFQETQYF.

The table lists this clonotype with many counts. This CDR3 is CASSHRLAGVTRNEQYF. CDR3 bases: TGTGCCAGCAGCCACCGACTAGCGGGAGTAACGAGGAACGAGCAGTACTTC. This chain links TRBV6-1 with TRBJ2-7; 12 bases fit TRBD2. CDR3 length equals 17 residues. Unmatched junction bases numbered 14, after V lost 6 bases and J lost 5 bases. Germline V gives CDR1 MNHNS, CDR2 SASEGT.

V gene TRBV7-2 combines with J gene TRBJ1-6; TRBD1 aligns across 8 bases. Trimming removed 5 bases from V and 7 bases from J; junction bases left unmatched: 7. The CDR3 totals 15 residues. In germline, CDR1 is SGHTA, CDR2 FQGNSA. The CDR3 DNA follows: TGTGCCAGCAGCGGACAGGGAGGACAGAATTCACCCCTCCACTTT. Translating gives CASSGQGGQNSPLHF.

Only a few counts were recorded for this clonotype. J is TRBJ1-1 and V is TRBV10-3; the D is unclear. Deletions cut 3 bases from V and 1 base from J, with 9 bases between. The CDR3 is made up of 14 amino acids. Germline V gene data show CDR1 as ENHRY and CDR2 as SYGVKD. This chain's CDR3 is CAISDFNPNTEAFF. The DNA of the CDR3 is TGTGCCATCAGTGATTTCAACCCGAACACTGAAGCTTTCTTT.

This clonotype was detected a few times. The chain joins TRBV20-1 to TRBJ1-5; D unclear. The V end lost 3 bases, the J end lost 0 bases, and 6 bases lay between the germline ends. The CDR3 is made up of 13 amino acids. Germline CDR1 is DFQATT and CDR2 is SNEGSKA (reference sequence). CDR3 nucleotides: TGCAGTGCTAGGGACTTTAGCAATCAGCCCCAGCATTTT. Amino acid sequence: CSARDFSNQPQHF.

This clonotype has only a few counts. The chain joins TRBV5-1 to TRBJ1-1, with TRBD1 matching 10 bases. V gave up 4 bases and J gave up 7 bases; unmatched junction bases: 10. CDR1 is SGHRS, CDR2 YFSETQ, per germline. This CDR3 contains 15 residues. The CDR3 DNA reads as TGCGCCAGCAGCCTCCGGGACAGGGGTACCGGTGAAGCTTTCTTT. Protein: CASSLRDRGTGEAFF. Full variable domain (remainder filled in from reference TRBV5-1 and TRBJ1-1): KAGVTQTPRYLIKTRGQQVTLSCSPISGHRSVSWYQQTPGQGLQFLFEYFSETQRNKGNFPGRFSGRQFSNSRSEMNVSTLELGDSALYLCASSLRDRGTGEAFFGQGTRLTVV.

In its sample, this clonotype was seen many times. V gene TRBV27 combines with J gene TRBJ2-2, with D possibly matching TRBD2 (5 bases). The CDR3 is 15 amino acids. Trimming took off 6 bases at V and 4 bases at J, with 15 bases between the two ends. Germline assignment: CDR1 MNHEY and CDR2 SMNVEV (reference sequence). CDR3 in amino acids: CASSPQVEGTGELFF. CDR3 nucleotides: TGTGCCAGCAGCCCCCAAGTCGAGGGCACCGGGGAGCTGTTTTTT.

This clonotype appeared a few times. The chain joins TRBV6-1 to TRBJ2-7; 8 nucleotides match TRBD2. Looked up from germline, CDR1 is MNHNS and CDR2 is SASEGT. The CDR3 consists of 15 residues. J gave up 6 bases and V 4 bases, and 11 bases lay outside the gene matches. The CDR3 DNA is TGTGCCAGCAGTGCCTCAAGCGGGAGTGTTCTCGAGCAGTACTTC. Encoded protein: CASSASSGSVLEQYF.

The rearrangement uses TRBV5-5 and TRBJ2-2, with 10 bases lining up with TRBD1. Germline V gene lookup returns CDR1 SGHKS and CDR2 YYEKEE (reference sequence). This CDR3 comprises 15 residues. The junction had 7 bases not matched to a gene; V was cut back by 4 bases and J by 7 bases. The CDR3 region has the DNA TGTGCCAGCAGCCCCGGGACAGGGGAGAGCGGGGAGCTGTTTTTT. Protein sequence: CASSPGTGESGELFF.

The rearrangement joins TRBV20-1 to TRBJ2-2, with 10 bases fitting TRBD1. The ends lost 5 bases at V and 7 bases at J; junction bases unmatched: 4. CDR1 is DFQATT, CDR2 SNEGSKA, per germline (reference sequence). The CDR3 has 13 amino acids. This CDR3 is CSAGGQGHGELFF. The CDR3 bases are TGCAGTGCTGGGGGACAGGGGCACGGGGAGCTGTTTTTT.

This clonotype was seen repeatedly, ten times or more. One end of the junction is discordant with germline, which a read error may explain. The chain is built from TRBV11-2 and TRBJ2-7, with D possibly being TRBD2 (5 bases). Germline CDR1 is SGHAT and CDR2 is FQNNGV. CDR3 length: 13 amino acids. In nucleotides, the CDR3 is TGTGCCAGCAGTTTAGCGCCCTCCTACGAGCAGTACTTC. Protein sequence: CASSLAPSYEQYF.

This clonotype was picked up many times. V gene TRBV11-2 combines with J gene TRBJ2-1; D could derive from TRBD1 or TRBD2 (6 bases each). The ends were cut back, 5 bases at V and 3 bases at J, with 14 bases in the middle. The CDR3 runs 15 residues. The germline gives CDR1 SGHAT, CDR2 FQNNGV. The CDR3: CASSASRGLYNEQFF. DNA for the CDR3: TGTGCCAGCAGCGCCAGCCGGGGGCTCTACAATGAGCAGTTCTTC.

This clonotype was seen ten or more times. The CDR3 sequence is CASSQAGSGSGELFF. As DNA, the CDR3 is TGCGCCAGCAGCCAAGCGGGCAGCGGAAGCGGGGAGCTGTTTTTT. This chain uses TRBV4-3 with TRBJ2-2; maybe TRBD2 (5 bases). The ends were cut back, 1 base at V and 7 bases at J, with 13 bases in the middle. Germline V lookup: CDR1 LGHNA, CDR2 YSLEER. CDR3 length: 15 residues.

The chain is built from TRBV6-1 and TRBJ2-1, with TRBD2 matching 12 bases. The CDR3 is made up of 16 amino acids. Losses at the gene ends were 10 bases for V and 3 bases for J; bases not matched to a gene: 10. Germline V CDR1 and CDR2: MNHNS, SASEGT. CDR3 sequence (DNA): TGTGCCATCAGAAAACTAGCGGGGGGCGTCTACAATGAGCAGTTCTTC. Translated: CAIRKLAGGVYNEQFF.

This clonotype was detected only a few times. The chain links TRBV7-2 to TRBJ2-1, with D perhaps matching TRBD1 (5 bases). There are 15 residues in the CDR3. V lost 5 bases to trimming and J lost 4 bases, with 15 bases between them. Germline V CDR1 and CDR2: SGHTA, FQGNSA. CDR3 residues: CASSTRVIVYNEQFF. DNA for the CDR3: TGTGCCAGCAGCACCAGGGTAATTGTTTACAATGAGCAGTTCTTC. The complete variable domain, with remaining parts taken from reference TRBV7-2 and TRBJ2-1, reads GAGVSQSPSNKVTEKGKDVELRCDPISGHTALYWYRQSLGQGLEFLIYFQGNSAPDKSGLPSDRFSAERTGGSVSTLTIQRTQQEDSAVYLCASSTRVIVYNEQFFGPGTRLTVL.

In its sample, this clonotype was seen a few times. The rearrangement uses TRBV10-3 and TRBJ2-5, with 9 bases fitting TRBD2. This CDR3 has 16 amino acids. V shed 2 bases, J shed 4 bases, and the junction held 8 bases outside the gene matches. The V gene's germline CDR1 is ENHRY and CDR2 SYGVKD. The CDR3: CAISEQLAGAAETQYF. DNA for the CDR3: TGTGCCATCAGTGAGCAATTAGCGGGGGCCGCAGAGACCCAGTACTTC.

The V gene is TRBV7-9, the J gene TRBJ1-2; possible D gene TRBD1, 6 bases. The CDR3 spans 15 residues. Per the germline V gene, CDR1 is SEHNR and CDR2 is FQNEAQ (reference sequence). V was trimmed by 4 bases and J by 8 bases, leaving 20 bases between them. As DNA, the CDR3 is TGTGCCAGCAGCTCCGGACCCCACAGGGACCAGGGCTACACCTTC. It encodes CASSSGPHRDQGYTF.

This clonotype has a count of ten or more. This chain connects TRBV27 to TRBJ2-2; D may be TRBD1 (5 bases). Trimming took off 5 bases at V and 4 bases at J, with 11 bases between the two ends. Per germline, CDR1 MNHEY and CDR2 SMNVEV (reference sequence). The CDR3 has 14 residues. In nucleotides, the CDR3 is TGTGCCAGCAGTCTTCAGGGTATCACCGGGGAGCTGTTTTTT. It translates to CASSLQGITGELFF.

On this clonotype itself: A clone one base away is much larger, so this may be a read error. The chain couples TRBV12-3 or TRBV12-4 to TRBJ1-1, with D maybe TRBD1 (5 bases). Trimming stripped 11 bases from V and 1 base from J, with 14 bases between. The CDR3 is 13 amino acids. CDR3 DNA: TGTGCCGGCAAGGGGCTGAGGAACACTGAAGCTTTCTTT. It codes for CAGKGLRNTEAFF.

V gene TRBV7-2 combines with J gene TRBJ2-5; 7 bases agree with TRBD1. CDR3 size: 16 residues. After removal of 2 bases from V and 3 bases from J, the junction contained 9 bases not matched to a gene. Germline V CDR1 and CDR2: SGHTA, FQGNSA. CDR3 amino acids: CASSLRQGQGKETQYF. The CDR3 bases are TGTGCCAGCAGCTTACGACAGGGCCAAGGAAAAGAGACCCAGTACTTC.

The chain joins TRBV3-1 to TRBJ2-1, with D perhaps TRBD2 (6 bases). This CDR3 contains 12 residues. Trimming removed 0 bases at V and 15 bases at J, with 12 bases between. Germline V CDR1 and CDR2: LGHDT, YNNKEL (reference sequence). The CDR3 sequence is CASSQERRGVFF. CDR3 coding DNA: TGTGCCAGCAGCCAAGAGCGGCGGGGTGTGTTCTTC.

This clonotype has ten or more counts. The chain employs TRBV6-5 and TRBJ2-7; D is unclear. The CDR3 has 11 residues. Germline-derived CDR1 and CDR2 are MNHEY and SVGAGI. V shed 1 base and J shed 6 bases, with 4 bases lying between them. The CDR3 is CASSYYGEQYF. CDR3 in DNA: TGTGCCAGCAGTTACTACGGCGAGCAGTACTTC.

Ten or more counts support this clonotype. This chain links TRBV5-5 with TRBJ2-7; D is undetermined. V lost 2 bases to trimming and J lost 2 bases, with 14 bases between them. The CDR3 loop spans 15 amino acids. The germline V gene has CDR1 SGHKS and CDR2 YYEKEE (reference sequence). The CDR3 nucleotides are TGTGCCAGCAGCTTAGAATGGCAGGCGACCTACGAGCAGTACTTC. Translation: CASSLEWQATYEQYF.

The rearrangement uses TRBV28 and TRBJ2-3, with 8 bases aligning to TRBD2. The CDR3 covers 17 residues. Trimming removed 3 bases from V and 3 bases from J; junction bases left unmatched: 11. In germline, CDR1 is MDHEN, CDR2 SYDVKM. Here the CDR3 reads CASSLQTGTSGTDTQYF. The CDR3 nucleotides read TGTGCCAGCAGTTTGCAGACCGGGACTAGTGGGACAGATACGCAGTATTTT.

This clonotype occurred a few times. This sequence joins TRBV5-5 and TRBJ2-1; TRBD1 agrees at 8 bases. The germline CDR1 and CDR2 sequences are SGHKS and YYEKEE (reference sequence). The CDR3 extends over 17 amino acids. The V gene end was trimmed by 0 bases and the J gene end by 0 bases; junction bases not matched to a gene: 5. The CDR3 DNA reads TGTGCCAGCAGCTTGGTGCCGGGACAGGACTCCTACAATGAGCAGTTCTTC. Its translation is CASSLVPGQDSYNEQFF.

The chain uses TRBV28 and TRBJ1-6; D is ambiguous. V was pared by 2 bases and J by 0 bases, with 5 bases between. CDR3 length: 15 residues. CDR1 and CDR2 (germline): MDHEN, SYDVKM. The DNA of the CDR3 is TGTGCCAGCAGTTTAAAGAGCTCCTATAATTCACCCCTCCACTTT. Protein: CASSLKSSYNSPLHF.

The chain links TRBV29-1 to TRBJ2-3, with no clear D. The CDR3 totals 13 residues. CDR1 and CDR2 from the germline V gene are SQVTM and ANQGSEA. Trimming took 5 bases from V and 0 from J, leaving 9 bases between them. CDR3 nucleotide sequence: TGCAGCGTTCGGTCATCTAGCACAGATACGCAGTATTTT. This gives the protein CSVRSSSTDTQYF.

The gene calls are TRBV4-2 and TRBJ2-7; D possibly uses TRBD1 or TRBD2 (6 bases each). Germline V gene sequence: CDR1 LGHNA, CDR2 YNFKEQ. The CDR3 contains 14 residues. Trimming left V 4 bases short and J 6 bases short, with 16 bases between. Here the CDR3 DNA reads TGTGCCAGCAGCCGAGGGGGACGGGGGCTCGAGCAGTACTTC. Its protein product is CASSRGGRGLEQYF.

In its sample, this clonotype was seen many times. This rearrangement joins TRBV6-5 to TRBJ2-3; 10 bases agree with TRBD2. This CDR3 comprises 18 residues. Germline V gene data show CDR1 as MNHEY and CDR2 as SVGAGI. Trimming removed 0 bases from V and 3 bases from J; junction bases left unmatched: 9. In nucleotides, the CDR3 is TGTGCCAGCAGTTACTCATCCAGCGGGGGGGCCGTGACAGATACGCAGTATTTT. Its translation is CASSYSSSGGAVTDTQYF.